These T cell receptor beta chains were read from a single sample in a study of graft-versus-host responses after intestinal transplantation. TCRdb keeps only in-frame clones here, not all; method: immunoSEQ multiplex PCR. The table has just over 7,500 clones, roughly four fifths seen once. The starting material was ileum tissue, obtained approximately 230 days after intestinal transplant. Receptors were obtained from a human patient who received an intestinal transplant, so some T cells may come from the graft donor. Each CDR3 is given with its conserved first and last residue.

v_gene	j_gene	CDR3aa
TRBV2	TRBJ2-5	CASVTGEFEETQYF
TRBV2	TRBJ2-7	CASSDRAPYEQYF
TRBV15	TRBJ2-1	CATSRVPGTGVYNEQFF
TRBV30	TRBJ2-5	CAWSVSFSLGETQYF
TRBV10-3	TRBJ1-4	CAISSGGEKLFF
TRBV2	TRBJ2-7	CASSKSTGQRGEQYF
TRBV9	TRBJ2-1	CASSGGLAGYNEQFF
TRBV29-1	TRBJ2-5	CSVDRGQETQYF
TRBV28	TRBJ2-3	CASSGTLLTDTQYF
TRBV7-9	TRBJ1-4	CASSSGGVDEKLFF
TRBV6-6	TRBJ2-7	CASRAGTGRYEQYF
TRBV4-2	TRBJ2-3	CASSQEIGSPDTQYF
TRBV5-8	TRBJ1-5	CASSLVRGSGQPQHF
TRBV29-1	TRBJ1-2	CSVVRDWGGYTF
TRBV6-1	TRBJ1-2	CASSGGRDRGLRDYGYTF
TRBV6-1	TRBJ1-1	CASSAGRFMNTEAFF
TRBV7-8	TRBJ1-3	CASSLLRWTGQALNTIYF
TRBV7-6	TRBJ2-2	CASSLVRANTGELFF
TRBV30	TRBJ1-5	CAWSSHTGQPQHF
TRBV29-1	TRBJ1-5	CSVSYRGNQPQHF
TRBV28	TRBJ2-7	CASSLGTTGSSYEQYF
TRBV19	TRBJ1-2	CASSYGTTDYGYTF